The source of this T cell receptor beta chain is a study of early stage breast cancer tumors. Study-level background: Average read coverage per sample was around 10-fold. Study-level results: Compared with adjacent normal breast, tumors showed about 2.5-fold denser, more clonal T cells. Commonly generated sequences made up most enriched TCRB sequences shared between patients. Blood repertoires resembled normal breast more than tumor.

The repertoire was sequenced with immunoSEQ multiplex PCR; TCRdb's copy has only in-frame clones and lacks some. Here the sample spans about 41,000 clones, around 69% being singletons. This clone appeared a single time. Its antigen is unidentified. The germline CDR1 and CDR2 sequences are GTSNPN and SVGIG (reference sequence). With V trimmed by 3 bases and J by 6 bases, 9 bases remained unmatched. This CDR3 comprises 15 residues. The TCR originated in a person aged 45 to 59 with breast cancer. Sequenced sample: blood. The gene calls are TRBV30 and TRBJ1-3; 9 positions agree with TRBD1. In nucleotides, the CDR3 is TGTGCCTGGAGCGGCGCCGGGACAGGGAAAAACACCATATATTTT. This gives the protein CAWSGAGTGKNTIYF. Full variable domain (remainder filled in from reference TRBV30 and TRBJ1-3): SQTIHQWPATLVQPVGSPLSLECTVEGTSNPNLYWYRQAAGRGLQLLFYSVGIGQISSEVPQNLSASRPQDRQFILSSKKLLLSDSGFYLCAWSGAGTGKNTIYFGEGSWLTVV.